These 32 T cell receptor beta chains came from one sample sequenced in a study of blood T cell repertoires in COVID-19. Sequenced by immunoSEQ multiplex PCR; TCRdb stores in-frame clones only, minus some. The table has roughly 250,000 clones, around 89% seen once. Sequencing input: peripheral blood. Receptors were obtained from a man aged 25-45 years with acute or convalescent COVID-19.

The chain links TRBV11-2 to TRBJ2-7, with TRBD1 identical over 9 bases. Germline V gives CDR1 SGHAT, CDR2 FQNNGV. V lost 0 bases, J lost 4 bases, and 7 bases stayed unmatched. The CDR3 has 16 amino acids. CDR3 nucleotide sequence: TGTGCCAGCAGCTTAGAACGAACAGGGGGCAGATACGAGCAGTACTTC. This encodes CASSLERTGGRYEQYF.

CDR3 in amino acids: CASALAGGQRYTF. In nucleotides, the CDR3 is TGTGCCAGCGCCCTGGCGGGGGGCCAGCGCTACACCTTC. The chain is built from TRBV7-3 and TRBJ1-2, with D possibly matching TRBD1 (6 bases). Germline loops: CDR1 SGHTA, CDR2 FQGTGA. The CDR3 sequence is 13 residues long. The V gene lost 8 bases and the J gene lost 9 bases, with 19 bases spanning the gap.

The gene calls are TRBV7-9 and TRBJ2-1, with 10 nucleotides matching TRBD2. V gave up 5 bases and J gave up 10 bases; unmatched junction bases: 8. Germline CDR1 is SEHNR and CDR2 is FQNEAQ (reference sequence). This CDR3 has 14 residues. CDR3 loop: CASSALAGDGEQFF. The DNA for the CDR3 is TGTGCCAGCAGCGCTCTAGCGGGAGACGGCGAGCAGTTCTTC.

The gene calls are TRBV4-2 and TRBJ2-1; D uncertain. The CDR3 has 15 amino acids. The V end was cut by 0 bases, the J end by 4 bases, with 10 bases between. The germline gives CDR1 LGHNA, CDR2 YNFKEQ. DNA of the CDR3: TGTGCCAGCAGCCAAGATCTAACGAGGTACAATGAGCAGTTCTTC. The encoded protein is CASSQDLTRYNEQFF.

As DNA, the CDR3 is TGTGCCAGCAGTTTGAGGTCCGTTAAGAAGACTGAAGCTTTCTTT. Amino acids: CASSLRSVKKTEAFF. The V gene is TRBV28, the J gene TRBJ1-1; D is uncertain. The CDR3 runs 15 residues. V was shortened by 3 bases and J by 5 bases, with 16 bases between the two germline ends. Germline lookup yields CDR1 MDHEN and CDR2 SYDVKM.

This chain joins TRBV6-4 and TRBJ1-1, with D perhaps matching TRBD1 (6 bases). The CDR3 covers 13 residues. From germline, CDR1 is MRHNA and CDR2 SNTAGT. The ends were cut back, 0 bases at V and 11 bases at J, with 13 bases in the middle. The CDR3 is CASSDSGGRGAFF. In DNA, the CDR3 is TGTGCCAGCAGTGACTCGGGGGGGCGCGGGGCTTTCTTT.

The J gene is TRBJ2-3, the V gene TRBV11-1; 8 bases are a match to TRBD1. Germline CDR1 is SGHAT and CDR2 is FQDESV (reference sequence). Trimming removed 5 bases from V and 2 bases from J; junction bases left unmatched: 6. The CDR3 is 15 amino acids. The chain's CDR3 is CASSHRGTPTDTQYF. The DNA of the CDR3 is TGTGCCAGCAGCCACAGGGGGACTCCCACAGATACGCAGTATTTT.

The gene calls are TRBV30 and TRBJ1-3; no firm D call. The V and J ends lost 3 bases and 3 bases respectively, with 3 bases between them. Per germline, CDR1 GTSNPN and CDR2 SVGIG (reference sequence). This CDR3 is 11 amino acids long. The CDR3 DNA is TGTGCCTGGAGCAATGGAAACACCATATATTTT. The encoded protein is CAWSNGNTIYF.

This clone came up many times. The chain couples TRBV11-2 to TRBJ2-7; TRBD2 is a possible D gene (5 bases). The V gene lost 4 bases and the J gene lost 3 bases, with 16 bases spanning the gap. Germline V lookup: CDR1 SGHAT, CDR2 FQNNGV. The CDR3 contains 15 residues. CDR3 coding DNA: TGTGCCAGCAGCTCCCTATTTCGGGGAAACTACGAGCAGTACTTC. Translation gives CASSSLFRGNYEQYF.

CDR3 region: CASGQGRTDTQYF. In DNA form, the CDR3 reads TGTGCTAGTGGACAGGGGAGGACAGATACGCAGTATTTT. The chain recombines TRBV12-5 with TRBJ2-3; TRBD1 is a possible D gene (7 bases). V lost 6 bases and J lost 3, with 10 bases in between. Germline assignment: CDR1 LGHNT and CDR2 FRNRAP. The CDR3 runs to 13 residues.

CDR3 bases: TGTGCCACCAGCAGAGATTCAGTAGGTGCGGACGAGCAGTACTTC. Its translation is CATSRDSVGADEQYF. The rearrangement uses TRBV15 and TRBJ2-7; D gene uncertain. Deletions cut 0 bases from V and 5 bases from J, with 14 bases between. The CDR3 length is 15 residues. Germline values: CDR1 LNHNV, CDR2 YYDKDF (reference sequence).

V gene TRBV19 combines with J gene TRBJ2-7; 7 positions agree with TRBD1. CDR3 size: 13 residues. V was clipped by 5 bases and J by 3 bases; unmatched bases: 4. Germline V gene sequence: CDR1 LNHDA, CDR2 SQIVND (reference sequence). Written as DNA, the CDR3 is TGTGCCAGTAGTTTCCGACAGGGCTACGAGCAGTACTTC. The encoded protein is CASSFRQGYEQYF.

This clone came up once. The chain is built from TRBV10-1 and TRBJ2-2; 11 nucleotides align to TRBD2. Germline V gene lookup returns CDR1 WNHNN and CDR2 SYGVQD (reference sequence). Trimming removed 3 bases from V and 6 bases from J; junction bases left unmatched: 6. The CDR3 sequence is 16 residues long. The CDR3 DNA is TGCGCCAGCAGTGAACTAGCGGGAGAGAGACCCGGGGAGCTGTTTTTT. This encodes CASSELAGERPGELFF.

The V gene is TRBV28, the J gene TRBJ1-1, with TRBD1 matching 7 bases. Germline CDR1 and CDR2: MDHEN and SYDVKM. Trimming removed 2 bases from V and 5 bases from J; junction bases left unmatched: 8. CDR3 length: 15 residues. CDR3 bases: TGTGCCAGCAGTTTACAGGGGGGTTTCGGTACTGAAGCTTTCTTT. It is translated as CASSLQGGFGTEAFF.

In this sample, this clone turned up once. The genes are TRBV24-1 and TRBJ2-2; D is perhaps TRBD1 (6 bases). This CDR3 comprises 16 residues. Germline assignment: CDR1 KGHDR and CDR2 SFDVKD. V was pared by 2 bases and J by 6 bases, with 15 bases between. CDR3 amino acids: CATSDSLLQGAGELFF. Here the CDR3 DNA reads TGTGCCACCAGTGATTCACTCTTACAGGGAGCCGGGGAGCTGTTTTTT.

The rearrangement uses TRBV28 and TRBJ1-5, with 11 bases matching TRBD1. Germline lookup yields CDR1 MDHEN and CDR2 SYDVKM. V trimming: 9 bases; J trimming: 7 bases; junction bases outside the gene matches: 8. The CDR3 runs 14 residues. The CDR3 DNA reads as TGTGCCAGTCTTGGACAGGGGGCTTACCAGCCCCAGCATTTT. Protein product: CASLGQGAYQPQHF.

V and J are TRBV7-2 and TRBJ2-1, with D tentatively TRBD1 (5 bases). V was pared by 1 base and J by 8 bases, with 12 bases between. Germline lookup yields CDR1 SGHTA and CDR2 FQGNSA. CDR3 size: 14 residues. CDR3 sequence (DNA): TGTGCCAGCAGCTTAGTAGTCCTAGGGGATGAGCAGTTCTTC. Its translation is CASSLVVLGDEQFF. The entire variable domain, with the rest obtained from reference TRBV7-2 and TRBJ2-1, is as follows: GAGVSQSPSNKVTEKGKDVELRCDPISGHTALYWYRQSLGQGLEFLIYFQGNSAPDKSGLPSDRFSAERTGGSVSTLTIQRTQQEDSAVYLCASSLVVLGDEQFFGPGTRLTVL.

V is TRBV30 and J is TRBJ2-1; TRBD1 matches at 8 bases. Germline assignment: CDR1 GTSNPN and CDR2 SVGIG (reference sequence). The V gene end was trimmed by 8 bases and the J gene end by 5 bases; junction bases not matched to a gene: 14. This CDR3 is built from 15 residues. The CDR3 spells CAGFSSRTGHNEQFF. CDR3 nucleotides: TGTGCCGGATTCTCCTCCCGGACAGGGCACAATGAGCAGTTCTTC.

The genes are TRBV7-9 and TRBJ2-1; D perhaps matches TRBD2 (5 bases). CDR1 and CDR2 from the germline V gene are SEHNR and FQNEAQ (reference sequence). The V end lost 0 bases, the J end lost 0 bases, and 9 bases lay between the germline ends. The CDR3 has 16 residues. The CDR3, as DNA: TGTGCCAGCAGCTTAGCAGCGGCCGGCTCCTACAATGAGCAGTTCTTC. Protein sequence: CASSLAAAGSYNEQFF.

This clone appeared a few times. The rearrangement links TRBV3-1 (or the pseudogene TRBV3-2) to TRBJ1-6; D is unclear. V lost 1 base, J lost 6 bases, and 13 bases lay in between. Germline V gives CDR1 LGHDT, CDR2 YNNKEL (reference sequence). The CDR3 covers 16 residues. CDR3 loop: CASSQARLVSNSPLHF. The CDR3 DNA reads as TGTGCCAGCAGCCAAGCCAGACTCGTGAGTAATTCACCCCTCCACTTT.

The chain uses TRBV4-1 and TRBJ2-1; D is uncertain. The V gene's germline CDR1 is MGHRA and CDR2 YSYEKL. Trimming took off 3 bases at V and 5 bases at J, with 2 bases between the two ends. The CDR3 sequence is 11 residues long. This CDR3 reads CASSHDNEQFF. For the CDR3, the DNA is TGCGCCAGCAGCCACGACAATGAGCAGTTCTTC.

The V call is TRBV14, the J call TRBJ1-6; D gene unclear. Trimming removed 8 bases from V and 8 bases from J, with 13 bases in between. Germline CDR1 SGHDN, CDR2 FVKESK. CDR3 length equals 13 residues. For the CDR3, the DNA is TGTGCCAGCTCCGTAGAGAGCTATTCACCCCTCCACTTT. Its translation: CASSVESYSPLHF.

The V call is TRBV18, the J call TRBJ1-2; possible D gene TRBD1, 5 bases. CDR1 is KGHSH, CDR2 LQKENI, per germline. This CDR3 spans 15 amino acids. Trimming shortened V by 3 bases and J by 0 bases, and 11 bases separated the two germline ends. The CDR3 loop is CASSPSAGANYGYTF. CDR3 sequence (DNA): TGTGCCAGCTCACCCTCGGCGGGGGCTAACTATGGCTACACCTTC.

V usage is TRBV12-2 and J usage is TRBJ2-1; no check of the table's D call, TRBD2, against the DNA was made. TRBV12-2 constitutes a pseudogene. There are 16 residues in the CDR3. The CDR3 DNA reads TGTGCAAGTCGCTTATGTTTTAGCGGGAGCATCTTGAAGAGGTTCTTC. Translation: CASRLCFSGSILKRFF.

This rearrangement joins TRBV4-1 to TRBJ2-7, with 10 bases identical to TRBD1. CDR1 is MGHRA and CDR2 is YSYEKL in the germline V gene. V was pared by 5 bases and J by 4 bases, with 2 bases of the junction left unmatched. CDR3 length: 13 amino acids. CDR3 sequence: CASSKGQGYEQYF. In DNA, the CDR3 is TGCGCCAGCAGCAAGGGACAGGGGTACGAGCAGTACTTC.

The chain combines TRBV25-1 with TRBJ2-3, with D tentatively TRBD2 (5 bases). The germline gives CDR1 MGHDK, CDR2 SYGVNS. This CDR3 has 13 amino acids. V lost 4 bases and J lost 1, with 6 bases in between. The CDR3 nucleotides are TGTGCCAGCAGTGTCGGGGGCACAGATACGCAGTATTTT. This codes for CASSVGGTDTQYF.

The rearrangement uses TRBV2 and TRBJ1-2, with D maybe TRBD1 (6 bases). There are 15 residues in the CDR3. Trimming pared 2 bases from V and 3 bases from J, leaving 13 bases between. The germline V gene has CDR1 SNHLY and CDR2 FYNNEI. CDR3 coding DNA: TGTGCCAGCAGTGAACGTAACAGGGTCGACTATGGCTACACCTTC. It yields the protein CASSERNRVDYGYTF. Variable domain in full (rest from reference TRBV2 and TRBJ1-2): EPEVTQTPSHQVTQMGQEVILRCVPISNHLYFYWYRQILGQKVEFLVSFYNNEISEKSEIFDDQFSVERPDGSNFTLKIRSTKLEDSAMYFCASSERNRVDYGYTFGSGTRLTVV.

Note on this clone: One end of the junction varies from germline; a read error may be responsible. The CDR3 loop is CASSSRGPARQETQYF. The CDR3 DNA reads as TGTGCTAGCAGCTCGAGAGGCCCGGCTCGACAAGAGACCCAGTACTTC. J is TRBJ2-5 and V is TRBV7-7; D is unresolved. Germline CDR1 is SSHAT and CDR2 is FNYEAQ (reference sequence). CDR3 size: 16 residues. Combining the CDR3 with reference TRBV7-7 and TRBJ2-5 gives the whole variable domain GAGVSQSPRYKVTKRGQDVTLRCDPISSHATLYWYQQALGQGPEFLTYFNYEAQPDKSGLPSDRFSAERPEGSISTLTIQRTEQRDSAMYRCASSSRGPARQETQYFGPGTRLLVL.

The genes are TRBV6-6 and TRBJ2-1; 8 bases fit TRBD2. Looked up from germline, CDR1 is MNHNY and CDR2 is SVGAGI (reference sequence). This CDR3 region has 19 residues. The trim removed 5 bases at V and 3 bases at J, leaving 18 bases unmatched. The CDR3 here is CASSGSGTRALLLYNEQFF. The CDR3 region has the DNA TGTGCCAGCAGTGGATCCGGGACTAGGGCCTTATTACTCTACAATGAGCAGTTCTTC.

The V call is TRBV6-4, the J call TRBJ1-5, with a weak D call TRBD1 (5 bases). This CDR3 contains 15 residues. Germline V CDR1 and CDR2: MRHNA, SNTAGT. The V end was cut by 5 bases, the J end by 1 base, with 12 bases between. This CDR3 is CASSPQKGSNQPQHF. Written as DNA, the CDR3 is TGTGCCAGCAGTCCTCAGAAGGGGAGCAATCAGCCCCAGCATTTT.

The CDR3 coding sequence is TGTGCCAGCAGTTTATTAAGGCGGGACAGGGGGCCGGTAAACATTCAGTACTTC. Its protein product is CASSLLRRDRGPVNIQYF. The chain joins TRBV28 to TRBJ2-4, with TRBD1 matching over 12 bases. The CDR3 extends over 18 amino acids. Germline V gene data show CDR1 as MDHEN and CDR2 as SYDVKM. The V gene end was trimmed by 1 base and the J gene end by 6 bases; junction bases not matched to a gene: 10. Based on the CDR3 plus reference TRBV28 and TRBJ2-4, the full variable domain is DVKVTQSSRYLVKRTGEKVFLECVQDMDHENMFWYRQDPGLGLRLIYFSYDVKMKEKGDIPEGYSVSREKKERFSLILESASTNQTSMYLCASSLLRRDRGPVNIQYFGAGTRLSVL.

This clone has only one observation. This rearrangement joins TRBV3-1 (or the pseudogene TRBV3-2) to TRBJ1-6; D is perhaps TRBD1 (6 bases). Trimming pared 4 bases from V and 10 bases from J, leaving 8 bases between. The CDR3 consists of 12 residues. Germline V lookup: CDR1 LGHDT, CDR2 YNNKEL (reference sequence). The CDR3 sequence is CASSRQVSPLHF. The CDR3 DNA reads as TGTGCCAGCAGCCGACAGGTCTCACCCCTCCACTTT.